The rows below give T cell receptor beta chains drawn from one sample of a study of cytomegalovirus exposure and HLA in healthy donors. Profiling relied on immunoSEQ multiplex PCR, and the TCRdb table lists in-frame clones only, not all of them. The sample table includes about 77,000 clones. The material sequenced was PBMCs. The source is a man aged 45-65 years in good health and CMV-seropositive. Both conserved end residues are part of each CDR3. D genes are given only for firm matches.

>TRBV30|TRBJ1-2|NA|12
TGTGCCTGGAGTGTTCAAGGAGATGGCTACACCTTC
CAWSVQGDGYTF
>TRBV7-9|TRBJ1-1|NA|13
TGTGCCAGCAGCCTGACTGTGAACACTGAAGCTTTCTTT
CASSLTVNTEAFF
>TRBV2|TRBJ1-5|NA|16
TGTGCCAGCAGTGAACCCCCTGCAGGGTTCAATCAGCCCCAGCATTTT
CASSEPPAGFNQPQHF
>TRBV6-6|TRBJ1-3|NA|14
TGTGCCAGCAGTTACTCTACGAGTGGAAACACCATATATTTT
CASSYSTSGNTIYF
>TRBV5-1|TRBJ2-2|TRBD2|15
TGCGCCAGCAGCACTCTAGCGGGGGGCCCCGGGGAGCTGTTTTTT
CASSTLAGGPGELFF
>TRBV9|TRBJ1-2|TRBD1|16
TGTGCCAGCAGCGTAGGGCTCTACCAGGGGGCGGATGGCTACACCTTC
CASSVGLYQGADGYTF
>TRBV19|TRBJ1-1|TRBD1|13
TGTGCCAGTAGTGTCAGGGGGCCCACTGAAGCTTTCTTT
CASSVRGPTEAFF
>TRBV19|TRBJ1-2|NA|14
TGTGCCAGTAGGGGGGGACTACCCGAGGATGGCTACACCTTC
CASRGGLPEDGYTF
>TRBV29-1|TRBJ2-2|NA|13
TGCAGCGTGACCGGGGGAAACACCGGGGAGCTGTTTTTT
CSVTGGNTGELFF
>TRBV28|TRBJ1-4|NA|15
TGTGCCAGCAGCTTGCTCCAGGGGCTTGATGAAAAACTGTTTTTT
CASSLLQGLDEKLFF
>TRBV21-1|TRBJ2-1|NA|18
TGTGCCAGCAGCAAAGTCGGGACTGTGGCACCCTCCTACAATGAGCAGTTCTTC
CASSKVGTVAPSYNEQFF
>TRBV5-5|TRBJ2-1|NA|15
TGTGCCAGCAGTCCGAACCCCGGCTCCTACAATGAGCAGTTCTTC
CASSPNPGSYNEQFF
>TRBV4-1|TRBJ1-5|NA|14
TGCGCCAGCGGCTCGGGAGGGCTCAATCAGCCCCAGCATTTT
CASGSGGLNQPQHF
>TRBV7-2|TRBJ2-2|NA|16
TGTGCCAGCAGCTCCCGGGGGGCTTCGAACACCGGGGAGCTGTTTTTT
CASSSRGASNTGELFF
>TRBV5-4|TRBJ1-2|NA|13
TGTGCCAGCAGCTTGGTCCAGGGCTATGGCTACACCTTC
CASSLVQGYGYTF
>TRBV25-1|TRBJ1-1|NA|12
TGTGCCAGCAGGGGGCAGGGCACTGAAGCTTTCTTT
CASRGQGTEAFF
>TRBV7-8|TRBJ1-1|TRBD1|13
TGTGCCAGCAGCTCCCGGACAGGGCCGGTAGCTTTCTTT
CASSSRTGPVAFF
>TRBV7-9|TRBJ1-1|NA|14
TGTGCCAGCAGCTTAACGCAGGCGGGCACTGAAGCTTTCTTT
CASSLTQAGTEAFF
>TRBV9|TRBJ2-7|NA|13
TGTGCCAGCAGCGTACAGACAGCAGGGGAGCAGTACTTC
CASSVQTAGEQYF
>TRBV5-1|TRBJ2-1|NA|14
TGCGCCAGCAGCTTGGACCGACAGCTCAATGAGCAGTTCTTC
CASSLDRQLNEQFF
>TRBV7-8|TRBJ1-2|TRBD1|14
TGTGCCAGCAGCTTCACACAGGGGGGCGATGGCTACACCTTC
CASSFTQGGDGYTF
>TRBV7-8|TRBJ1-1|NA|15
TGTGCCAGCAGTGGGGGGGGCGCTCAGGACACTGAAGCTTTCTTT
CASSGGGAQDTEAFF
>TRBV2|TRBJ2-1|NA|14
TGTGCCAGCAGGGCCGGAGGAGCCTACAATGAGCAGTTCTTC
CASRAGGAYNEQFF
>TRBV28|TRBJ2-1|TRBD1|15
TGTGCCAGCAGTCCTCGGGACAGAAGGTTCCTAGAGCAGTTCTTC
CASSPRDRRFLEQFF